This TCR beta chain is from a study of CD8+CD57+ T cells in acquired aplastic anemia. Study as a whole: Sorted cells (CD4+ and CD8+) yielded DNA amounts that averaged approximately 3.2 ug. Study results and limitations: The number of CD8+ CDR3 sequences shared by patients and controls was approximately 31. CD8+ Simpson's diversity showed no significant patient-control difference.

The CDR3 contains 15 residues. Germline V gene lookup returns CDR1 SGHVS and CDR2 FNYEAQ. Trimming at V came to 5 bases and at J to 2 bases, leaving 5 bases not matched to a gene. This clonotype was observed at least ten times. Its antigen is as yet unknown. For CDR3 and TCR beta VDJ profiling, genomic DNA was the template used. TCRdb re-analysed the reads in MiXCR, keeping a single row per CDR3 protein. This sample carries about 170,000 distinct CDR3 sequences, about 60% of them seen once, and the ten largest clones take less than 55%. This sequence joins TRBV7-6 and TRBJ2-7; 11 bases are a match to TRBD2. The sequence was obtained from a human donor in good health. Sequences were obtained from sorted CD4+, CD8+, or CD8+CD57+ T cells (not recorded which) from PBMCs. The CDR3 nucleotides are TGTGCCAGCAGCCAGGGACTAGCGGTTCCCTACGAGCAGTACTTC. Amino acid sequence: CASSQGLAVPYEQYF.